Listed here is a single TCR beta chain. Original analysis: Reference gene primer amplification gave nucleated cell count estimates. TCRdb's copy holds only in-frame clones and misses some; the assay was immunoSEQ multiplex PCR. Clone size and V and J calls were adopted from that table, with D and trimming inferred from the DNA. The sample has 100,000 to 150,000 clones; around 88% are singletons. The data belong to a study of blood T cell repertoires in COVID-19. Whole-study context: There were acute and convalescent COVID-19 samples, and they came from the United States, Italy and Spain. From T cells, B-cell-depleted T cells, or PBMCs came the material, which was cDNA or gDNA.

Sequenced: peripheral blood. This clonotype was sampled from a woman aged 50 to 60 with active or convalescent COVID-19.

CDR3 residues: CASSSQGAINNEQFF. CDR3 coding DNA: TGTGCCAGCAGCTCACAGGGGGCGATAAACAATGAGCAGTTCTTC. J is TRBJ2-1 and V is TRBV13, with 9 bases identical to TRBD1. The CDR3 loop spans 15 amino acids. Germline V gives CDR1 PRHDT, CDR2 FYEKMQ (reference sequence). The V and J ends lost 4 bases and 5 bases, in that order; junction bases with no gene match: 6.